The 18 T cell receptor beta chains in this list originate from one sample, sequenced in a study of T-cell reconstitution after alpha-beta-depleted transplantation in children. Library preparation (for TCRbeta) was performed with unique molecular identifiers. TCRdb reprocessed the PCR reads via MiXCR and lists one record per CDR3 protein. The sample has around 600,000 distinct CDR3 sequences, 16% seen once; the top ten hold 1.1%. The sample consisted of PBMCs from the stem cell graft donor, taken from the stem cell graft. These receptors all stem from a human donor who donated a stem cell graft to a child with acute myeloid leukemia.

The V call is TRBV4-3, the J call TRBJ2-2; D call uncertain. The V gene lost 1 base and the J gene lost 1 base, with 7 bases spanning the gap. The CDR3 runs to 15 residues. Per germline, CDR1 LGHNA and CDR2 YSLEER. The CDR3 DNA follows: TGCGCCAGCAGCCAAGGGCGACAGAACACCGGGGAGCTGTTTTTT. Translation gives CASSQGRQNTGELFF.

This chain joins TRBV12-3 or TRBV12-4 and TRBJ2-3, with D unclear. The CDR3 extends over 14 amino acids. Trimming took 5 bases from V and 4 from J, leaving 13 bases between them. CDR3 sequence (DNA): TGTGCCAGCAGTCCCCGAGTAGTGGCAGATACGCAGTATTTT. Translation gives CASSPRVVADTQYF.

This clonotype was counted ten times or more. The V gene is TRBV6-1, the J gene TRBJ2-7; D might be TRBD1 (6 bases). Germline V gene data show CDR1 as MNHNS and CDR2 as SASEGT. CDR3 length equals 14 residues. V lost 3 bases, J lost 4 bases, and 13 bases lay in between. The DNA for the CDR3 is TGTGCCAGCAGTGAGTCCGGTCAGGGGTACGAGCAGTACTTC. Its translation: CASSESGQGYEQYF.

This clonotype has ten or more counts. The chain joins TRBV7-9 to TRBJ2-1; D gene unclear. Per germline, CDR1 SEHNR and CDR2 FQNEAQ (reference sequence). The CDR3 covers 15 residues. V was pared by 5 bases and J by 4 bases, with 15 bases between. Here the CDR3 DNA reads TGTGCCAGCAGCCCGACGGTCCAGACTTACAATGAGCAGTTCTTC. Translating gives CASSPTVQTYNEQFF.

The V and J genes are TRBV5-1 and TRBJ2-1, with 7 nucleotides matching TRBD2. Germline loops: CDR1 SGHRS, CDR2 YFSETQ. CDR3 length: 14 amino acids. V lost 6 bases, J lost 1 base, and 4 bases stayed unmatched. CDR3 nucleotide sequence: TGCGCCAGCACCGGCGGGGGATCCTACAATGAGCAGTTCTTC. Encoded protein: CASTGGGSYNEQFF.

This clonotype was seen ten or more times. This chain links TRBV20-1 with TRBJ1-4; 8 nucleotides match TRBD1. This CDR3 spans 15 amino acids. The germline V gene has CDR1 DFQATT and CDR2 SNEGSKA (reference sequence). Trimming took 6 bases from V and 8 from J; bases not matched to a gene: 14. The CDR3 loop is CSATQPSGGEEKLFF. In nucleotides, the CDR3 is TGCAGTGCCACCCAGCCGTCAGGGGGCGAGGAAAAACTGTTTTTT.

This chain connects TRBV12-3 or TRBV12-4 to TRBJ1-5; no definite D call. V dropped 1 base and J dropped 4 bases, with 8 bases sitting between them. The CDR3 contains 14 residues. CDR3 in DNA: TGTGCCAGCAGTTTAGAGACAAATAATCAGCCCCAGCATTTT. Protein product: CASSLETNNQPQHF.

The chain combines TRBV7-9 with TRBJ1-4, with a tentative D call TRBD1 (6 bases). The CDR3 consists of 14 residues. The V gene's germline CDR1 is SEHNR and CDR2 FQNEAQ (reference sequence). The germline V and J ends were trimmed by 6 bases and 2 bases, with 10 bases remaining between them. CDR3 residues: CASRGARTNEKLFF. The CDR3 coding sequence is TGTGCCAGCAGGGGGGCTAGGACTAATGAAAAACTGTTTTTT.

In nucleotides, the CDR3 is TGTGCCAGCAGCTTGATTCTCGGGGGTCACAATGAGCAGTTCTTC. Translation gives CASSLILGGHNEQFF. The V and J genes are TRBV5-5 and TRBJ2-1; D may be TRBD2 (6 bases). Germline CDR1 and CDR2: SGHKS and YYEKEE (reference sequence). Trimming stripped 1 base from V and 5 bases from J, with 13 bases between. The CDR3 length is 15 residues. The whole variable domain, remainder taken from reference TRBV5-5 and TRBJ2-1, is DAGVTQSPTHLIKTRGQQVTLRCSPISGHKSVSWYQQVLGQGPQFIFQYYEKEERGRGNFPDRFSARQFPNYSSELNVNALLLGDSALYLCASSLILGGHNEQFFGPGTRLTVL.

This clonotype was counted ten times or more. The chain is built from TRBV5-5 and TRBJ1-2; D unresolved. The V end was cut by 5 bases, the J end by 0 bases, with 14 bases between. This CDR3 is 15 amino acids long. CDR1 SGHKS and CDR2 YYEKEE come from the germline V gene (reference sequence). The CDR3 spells CASRLGLLANYGYTF. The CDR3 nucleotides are TGTGCCAGCAGACTCGGACTGCTAGCTAACTATGGCTACACCTTC.

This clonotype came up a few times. The DNA for the CDR3 is TGTGCCAGCAGCTTTCTTCGGGGCAGGGGCACAGATACGCAGTATTTT. Translation: CASSFLRGRGTDTQYF. The chain joins TRBV7-2 to TRBJ2-3, with D perhaps given as TRBD1 or TRBD2 (5 bases each). Germline-derived CDR1 and CDR2 are SGHTA and FQGNSA. Between the trimmed V and J ends, which lost 3 bases and 1 base, there was a span of 14 bases. The CDR3 is 16 residues long.

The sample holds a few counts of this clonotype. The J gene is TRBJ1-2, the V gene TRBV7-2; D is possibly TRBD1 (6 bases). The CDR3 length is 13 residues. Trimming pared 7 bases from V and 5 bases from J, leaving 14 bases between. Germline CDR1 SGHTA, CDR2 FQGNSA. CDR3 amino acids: CASILGRGYGYTF. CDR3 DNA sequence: TGTGCCAGCATCCTCGGGAGGGGGTATGGCTACACCTTC.

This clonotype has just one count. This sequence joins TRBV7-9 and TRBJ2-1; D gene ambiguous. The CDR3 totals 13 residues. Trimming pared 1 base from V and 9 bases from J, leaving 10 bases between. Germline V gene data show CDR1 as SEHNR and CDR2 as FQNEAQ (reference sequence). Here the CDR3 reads CASSLVRSGEQFF. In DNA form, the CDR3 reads TGTGCCAGCAGCTTAGTCAGGTCCGGTGAGCAGTTCTTC.

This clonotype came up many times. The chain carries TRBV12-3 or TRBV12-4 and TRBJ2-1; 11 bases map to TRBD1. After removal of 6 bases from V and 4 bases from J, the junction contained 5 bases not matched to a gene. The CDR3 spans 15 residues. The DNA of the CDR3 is TGTGCCAGCAGCTTTGGACAGGGGGCTTACAATGAGCAGTTCTTC. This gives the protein CASSFGQGAYNEQFF.

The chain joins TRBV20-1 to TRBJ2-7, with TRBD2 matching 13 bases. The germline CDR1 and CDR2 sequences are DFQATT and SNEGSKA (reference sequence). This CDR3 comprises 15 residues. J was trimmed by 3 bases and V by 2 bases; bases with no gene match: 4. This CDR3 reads CSARTSGGALYEQYF. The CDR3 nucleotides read TGCAGTGCTAGAACTAGCGGGGGGGCCCTCTACGAGCAGTACTTC.

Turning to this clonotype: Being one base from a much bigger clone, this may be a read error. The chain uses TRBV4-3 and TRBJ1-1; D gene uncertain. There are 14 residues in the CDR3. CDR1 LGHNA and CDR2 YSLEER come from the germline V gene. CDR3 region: CARSQDRQRTEAFF. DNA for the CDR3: TGCGCCAGAAGCCAAGATAGGCAACGAACTGAAGCTTTCTTT.

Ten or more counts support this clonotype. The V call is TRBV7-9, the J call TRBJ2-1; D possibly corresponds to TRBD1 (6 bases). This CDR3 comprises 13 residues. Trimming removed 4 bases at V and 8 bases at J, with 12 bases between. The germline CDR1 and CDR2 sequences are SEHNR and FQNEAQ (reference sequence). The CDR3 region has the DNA TGTGCCAGCAGCTCCTCAGGGGAGCATGAGCAGTTCTTC. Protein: CASSSSGEHEQFF.

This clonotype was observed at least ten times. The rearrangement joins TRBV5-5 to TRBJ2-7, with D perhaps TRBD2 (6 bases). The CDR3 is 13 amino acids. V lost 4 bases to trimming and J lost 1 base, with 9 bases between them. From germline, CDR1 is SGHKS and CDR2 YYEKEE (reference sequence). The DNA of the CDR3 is TGTGCCAGCAGCGGGACTCCGTCCTACGAGCAGTACTTC. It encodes CASSGTPSYEQYF.